Following are 5 T cell receptor beta chains from one sample sequenced in a study of CD8+ T cells in alopecia areata. Extracted RNA was reverse transcribed, and the resulting cDNA served as sequencing template. Method: immunoSEQ multiplex PCR; TCRdb's copy keeps in-frame clones and lacks some. Of roughly 140,000 clones in the sample, 45% to 55% are singletons; the top ten hold approximately 19%. Sequences were derived from CD8+ T cells sorted from blood, sampled at week 0. The receptor set was obtained from a human donor with alopecia areata.

The rearrangement uses TRBV27 and TRBJ1-4; D is uncertain. Germline V gives CDR1 MNHEY, CDR2 SMNVEV (reference sequence). This CDR3 contains 15 residues. The V end was cut by 6 bases, the J end by 5 bases, with 16 bases between. The CDR3 reads CASSLRTQPNEKLFF. The CDR3, as DNA: TGTGCCAGCAGCTTACGGACCCAGCCAAATGAAAAACTGTTTTTT.

This rearrangement joins TRBV6-5 to TRBJ2-7, with TRBD1 matching over 8 bases. Germline CDR1 is MNHEY and CDR2 is SVGAGI. J gave up 1 base and V 4 bases, and 3 bases lay outside the gene matches. The CDR3 sequence is 14 residues long. The CDR3 DNA reads as TGTGCCAGCAGTTTCGGACAGGGATCCTACGAGCAGTACTTC. Translation: CASSFGQGSYEQYF.

This chain uses TRBV30 with TRBJ1-2; D unclear. The CDR3 runs 11 residues. The V gene's germline CDR1 is GTSNPN and CDR2 SVGIG (reference sequence). Trimming shortened V by 3 bases and J by 4 bases, and 6 bases separated the two germline ends. The CDR3 protein is CAWRFGYGYTF. The CDR3 DNA is TGTGCCTGGAGGTTCGGCTATGGCTACACCTTC.

V gene TRBV5-4 combines with J gene TRBJ2-7, with a weak D call TRBD1 (5 bases). The CDR3 covers 11 residues. V lost 4 bases, J lost 11 bases, and 13 bases lay in between. Germline assignment: CDR1 SGHNT and CDR2 YYREEE (reference sequence). The CDR3 DNA sequence: TGTGCCAGCAGCACGACAGAAGGGGAGTACTTC. Protein sequence: CASSTTEGEYF.

This chain connects TRBV30 to TRBJ2-5; D is unresolved. The CDR3 length is 14 residues. The V end lost 1 base, the J end lost 5 bases, and 14 bases lay between the germline ends. Germline CDR1 and CDR2: GTSNPN and SVGIG (reference sequence). The CDR3 protein is CAWSARPRLETQYF. CDR3 nucleotides: TGTGCCTGGAGTGCTCGACCCCGTCTGGAGACCCAGTACTTC.